The 19 T cell receptor beta chains reported below all come from one sample, sequenced in a study of blood T cell repertoires in COVID-19. Sequenced by immunoSEQ multiplex PCR; TCRdb stores in-frame clones only, minus some. This sample has hundreds of thousands of clones, with more than 70% found just once. The sample taken for sequencing was PBMCs or T cells enriched from blood (not recorded which). The receptors shown here come from a woman aged 35 to 49 with acute COVID-19.

J is TRBJ2-1 and V is TRBV14; the D is unclear. Germline CDR1 reads SGHDN; CDR2 reads FVKESK. The CDR3 length is 13 residues. The V gene lost 5 bases and the J gene lost 5 bases, with 10 bases spanning the gap. The CDR3 DNA reads as TGTGCCAGCAGCAACTACGGAGACAATGAGCAGTTCTTC. It translates to CASSNYGDNEQFF.

This chain links TRBV20-1 with TRBJ2-5; TRBD1 matches 8 bases. Germline V gives CDR1 DFQATT, CDR2 SNEGSKA (reference sequence). The CDR3 runs 14 residues. The junction had 3 bases not matched to a gene; V was cut back by 3 bases and J by 0 bases. CDR3 residues: CSASADRDQETQYF. The CDR3 coding sequence is TGCAGTGCTAGTGCGGACAGGGACCAAGAGACCCAGTACTTC.

This clone showed up just once. The chain uses TRBV28 and TRBJ2-7; D unclear. Germline CDR1 is MDHEN and CDR2 is SYDVKM. CDR3 size: 17 residues. The V end lost 3 bases, the J end lost 1 base, and 19 bases lay between the germline ends. CDR3 nucleotides: TGTGCCAGCAGTTTTACCCCACACCGCACCCCATCCTACGAGCAGTACGTC. This encodes CASSFTPHRTPSYEQYV.

This clone was picked up one time. The chain uses TRBV28 and TRBJ2-5; 9 bases line up with TRBD1. CDR3 length: 14 residues. Germline CDR1 is MDHEN and CDR2 is SYDVKM. V shed 6 bases and J 3 bases; nucleotides not matched to a gene: 5. The CDR3 protein is CASRLQGAEETQYF. The DNA of the CDR3 is TGTGCCAGCAGGTTACAGGGGGCGGAAGAGACCCAGTACTTC.

The chain uses TRBV18 and TRBJ2-3; 8 nucleotides match TRBD2. Trimming removed 3 bases from V and 4 bases from J; junction bases left unmatched: 6. The CDR3 is 15 amino acids. CDR1 KGHSH and CDR2 LQKENI come from the germline V gene. The CDR3 bases are TGTGCCAGCTCACCCAGCGGGAGAAGCGCAGATACGCAGTATTTT. Translated: CASSPSGRSADTQYF.

The chain joins TRBV19 to TRBJ2-1, with D maybe TRBD2 (5 bases). The ends were cut back, 7 bases at V and 8 bases at J, with 21 bases in the middle. CDR3 length: 15 amino acids. Looked up from germline, CDR1 is LNHDA and CDR2 is SQIVND (reference sequence). CDR3 residues: CASTPPEGQLYEQFF. The CDR3 DNA reads as TGTGCCAGTACTCCTCCAGAGGGCCAATTATATGAGCAGTTCTTC.

As concerns this clone: Other DNA sequences in the same sample also yield this CDR3. The chain employs TRBV11-2 and TRBJ2-7; tentatively, D is TRBD1 (5 bases). CDR3 length equals 13 residues. CDR1 SGHAT and CDR2 FQNNGV come from the germline V gene. Trimming shortened V by 5 bases and J by 3 bases, and 11 bases separated the two germline ends. The DNA of the CDR3 is TGTGCCAGCAGCCCCGGAAGGGGCTACGAGCAGTACTTC. Encoded protein: CASSPGRGYEQYF. The complete variable domain, with remaining parts taken from reference TRBV11-2 and TRBJ2-7, reads EAGVAQSPRYKIIEKRQSVAFWCNPISGHATLYWYQQILGQGPKLLIQFQNNGVVDDSQLPKDRFSAERLKGVDSTLKIQPAKLEDSAVYLCASSPGRGYEQYFGPGTRLTVT.

The chain employs TRBV10-1 and TRBJ2-1; a possible D gene is TRBD2 (6 bases). Germline CDR1 reads WNHNN; CDR2 reads SYGVQD (reference sequence). Between the trimmed V and J ends, which lost 3 bases and 0 bases, there was a span of 9 bases. The CDR3 is made up of 15 amino acids. The CDR3 DNA is TGCGCCAGCAGTGACTTCGGGAGCTCCTACAATGAGCAGTTCTTC. This gives the protein CASSDFGSSYNEQFF.

J is TRBJ2-5 and V is TRBV5-1; tentative D call: TRBD2 (5 bases). V gave up 2 bases and J gave up 5 bases, with 10 bases separating them. The germline V gene encodes CDR1 SGHRS and CDR2 YFSETQ. The CDR3 is 13 amino acids. The CDR3 loop reads CASSFGVGETQYF. CDR3 nucleotides: TGCGCCAGCAGCTTCGGGGTAGGGGAGACCCAGTACTTC. Drawing the rest from reference TRBV5-1 and TRBJ2-5, the complete variable domain is KAGVTQTPRYLIKTRGQQVTLSCSPISGHRSVSWYQQTPGQGLQFLFEYFSETQRNKGNFPGRFSGRQFSNSRSEMNVSTLELGDSALYLCASSFGVGETQYFGPGTRLLVL.

Concerning this clone: This same CDR3 is encoded by further DNA sequences in the sample. The chain is built from TRBV18 and TRBJ1-1; weak D call: TRBD1 (5 bases). This CDR3 spans 15 amino acids. The V and J ends lost 0 bases and 4 bases respectively, with 12 bases between them. CDR1 and CDR2 (germline): KGHSH, LQKENI. This CDR3 reads CASSPPGGSSTEAFF. CDR3 in DNA: TGTGCCAGCTCACCACCGGGGGGTTCATCCACTGAAGCTTTCTTT.

The chain links TRBV6-4 to TRBJ1-1; D gene unclear. The CDR3 runs to 13 residues. The germline gives CDR1 MRHNA, CDR2 SNTAGT. Trimming removed 4 bases from V and 4 bases from J, with 10 bases in between. The CDR3 DNA reads TGTGCCAGCAGTGTAGGGCGGGGCACTGAAGCTTTCTTT. The encoded protein is CASSVGRGTEAFF.

The chain carries TRBV11-2 and TRBJ1-5; D gene ambiguous. This CDR3 has 12 amino acids. The V and J ends lost 9 bases and 0 bases respectively, with 6 bases between them. Germline V lookup: CDR1 SGHAT, CDR2 FQNNGV. CDR3 DNA: TGTGCCAGTCAGAATAGCAATCAGCCCCAGCATTTT. Its protein product is CASQNSNQPQHF.

The CDR3 DNA is TGTGCCTGGAGTGTTAACTTAGATACGCAGTATTTT. Translating gives CAWSVNLDTQYF. V and J are TRBV30 and TRBJ2-3; D is ambiguous. The CDR3 length is 12 residues. V lost 0 bases to trimming and J lost 5 bases, with 6 bases between them. CDR1 and CDR2 (germline): GTSNPN, SVGIG (reference sequence).

This sequence joins TRBV11-1 and TRBJ2-1; a possible D gene is TRBD1 (5 bases). The CDR3 spans 14 residues. V was pared by 7 bases and J by 7 bases, with 17 bases between. The germline V gene has CDR1 SGHAT and CDR2 FQDESV (reference sequence). CDR3 amino acids: CASTLRLYRNEQFF. As DNA, the CDR3 is TGTGCCAGCACACTCCGGCTATACAGGAATGAGCAGTTCTTC.

This chain links TRBV6-5 with TRBJ1-6; perhaps TRBD1 as D (5 bases). This CDR3 has 15 residues. Trimming stripped 6 bases from V and 6 bases from J, with 15 bases between. Germline CDR1 is MNHEY and CDR2 is SVGAGI. The CDR3 DNA reads TGTGCCAGCAGCACGCGGGGCAGGATTAATTCACCCCTCCACTTT. This codes for CASSTRGRINSPLHF.

The V and J genes are TRBV2 and TRBJ2-7; a weak D match, TRBD1 (6 bases). Germline CDR1 is SNHLY and CDR2 is FYNNEI. The CDR3 is 12 amino acids. V lost 5 bases, J lost 2 bases, and 7 bases lay in between. The CDR3 sequence: CASSRQAYEQYF. Written as DNA, the CDR3 is TGTGCCAGCAGTCGACAGGCCTACGAGCAGTACTTC. The full variable domain, rest sourced from reference TRBV2 and TRBJ2-7, is EPEVTQTPSHQVTQMGQEVILRCVPISNHLYFYWYRQILGQKVEFLVSFYNNEISEKSEIFDDQFSVERPDGSNFTLKIRSTKLEDSAMYFCASSRQAYEQYFGPGTRLTVT.

Worth noting for this clone: The junction departs from germline at one end; a sequencing error may be responsible. The genes are TRBV7-7 and TRBJ2-3, with 11 bases aligning to TRBD2. The CDR3 length is 15 residues. CDR1 and CDR2 from the germline V gene are SSHAT and FNYEAQ (reference sequence). CDR3 sequence (DNA): TGTGCTAGCAGCCCGGGACTAGCGGAGACAGATACGCAGTATTTT. Translating gives CASSPGLAETDTQYF.

CDR3 loop: CASSEYQGLNNEQFF. The CDR3 DNA reads TGTGCCAGCAGCGAATACCAGGGACTCAACAATGAGCAGTTCTTC. V is TRBV7-9 and J is TRBJ2-1; TRBD2 is a possible D gene (6 bases). This CDR3 is built from 15 residues. V gave up 5 bases and J gave up 5 bases, with 16 bases separating them. Germline V lookup: CDR1 SEHNR, CDR2 FQNEAQ (reference sequence).

J is TRBJ2-5 and V is TRBV10-1; D not certain. Trimming took off 3 bases at V and 3 bases at J, with 17 bases between the two ends. Germline lookup yields CDR1 WNHNN and CDR2 SYGVQD (reference sequence). The CDR3 has 16 residues. In DNA form, the CDR3 reads TGCGCCAGCAGTGATGGGTTAGCTGGGTCGGAAGAGACCCAGTACTTC. This encodes CASSDGLAGSEETQYF.